A single sample gave rise to the 5 T cell receptor beta chains below, sequenced in a study of blood T cell repertoires in COVID-19. Clones were read by immunoSEQ multiplex PCR, and TCRdb kept only the in-frame ones, dropping some. The repertoire holds roughly 300,000 clones, with approximately 86% as singletons. Sequences were obtained from PBMCs or T cells enriched from blood (not recorded which). These receptors all come from a woman aged 40 to 50 with acute COVID-19.

The CDR3 DNA follows: TGTGCCAGTAGTATAGATTCGGCGGAGCGAAACACCATATATTTT. It codes for CASSIDSAERNTIYF. The genes are TRBV19 and TRBJ1-3; D remains ambiguous. The V end was cut by 0 bases, the J end by 5 bases, with 11 bases between. CDR1 is LNHDA and CDR2 is SQIVND in the germline V gene (reference sequence). The CDR3 extends over 15 amino acids.

The genes are TRBV19 and TRBJ2-7, with D tentatively TRBD1 (5 bases). Germline V gene data show CDR1 as LNHDA and CDR2 as SQIVND (reference sequence). V was pared by 4 bases and J by 6 bases, with 13 bases between. The CDR3 covers 13 residues. The CDR3: CASSKQAQGEQYF. The CDR3 region has the DNA TGTGCCAGTAGTAAACAGGCCCAGGGCGAGCAGTACTTC.

The chain uses TRBV4-1 and TRBJ1-2, with 7 bases that match TRBD1. Germline CDR1 is MGHRA and CDR2 is YSYEKL. The CDR3 length is 14 residues. The V segment lost 1 base and the J segment 8 bases; nucleotides outside the gene matches: 7. CDR3 loop: CASSQAMTGFGYTF. The CDR3 DNA sequence: TGCGCCAGCAGCCAAGCCATGACAGGGTTCGGCTACACCTTC.

The rearrangement links TRBV6-5 to TRBJ2-1; 10 nucleotides line up with TRBD2. J was trimmed by 5 bases and V by 6 bases; bases with no gene match: 7. CDR3 length equals 15 residues. Germline V gene lookup returns CDR1 MNHEY and CDR2 SVGAGI. Here the CDR3 reads CASSSGTSANNEQFF. The CDR3 DNA is TGTGCCAGCAGCTCCGGGACTAGCGCTAACAATGAGCAGTTCTTC.

The chain is built from TRBV5-1 and TRBJ2-1, with 9 nucleotides matching TRBD1. The CDR3 covers 14 residues. J gave up 3 bases and V 6 bases, and 4 bases lay outside the gene matches. Germline values: CDR1 SGHRS, CDR2 YFSETQ. CDR3 protein: CASKGQGIYNEQFF. As DNA, the CDR3 is TGCGCCAGCAAGGGACAGGGTATCTACAATGAGCAGTTCTTC.